The present T cell receptor beta chain was sequenced within a study of T cells in Graves' hyperthyroidism and ophthalmopathy. Study-level points and caveats: Blood also contained most expanded thyroid clonotypes above 0.001.

In this sample, this clonotype turned up a few times. Its antigen is as yet unknown. The length of the CDR3 is 13 residues. With 9 bases removed from V and 1 base from J, the gap between germline ends came to 12 bases. Germline lookup yields CDR1 LNHDA and CDR2 SQIVND (reference sequence). Amplified TCR beta CDR3 regions came from RNA transcripts. The TCR CDR3 first-round RT-PCR relied on the HTBI primer set. MiXCR was run by TCRdb on the multiplex PCR reads, yielding one entry per CDR3 protein. The table records hundreds of thousands of distinct CDR3 sequences, 14% of them present only once. Absence of ophthalmopathy progression within 18 months defined stable Graves' hyperthyroidism. Clinicians diagnosed patients from clinical symptoms, serum thyroxine and TRAb, thyroid ultrasound and orbital computed tomography. PBMCs were sourced from approximately 10 ml fresh peripheral blood.

V usage is TRBV19 and J usage is TRBJ1-2, with D perhaps TRBD1 (5 bases). Sequenced input: blood. The clonotype was recovered from a woman aged 18-29 years with Graves' hyperthyroidism. The CDR3 DNA reads as TGTGCCAGCCGGGACTCCGATAACTATGGCTACACCTTC. Translation gives CASRDSDNYGYTF.